The present T cell receptor beta chain was sequenced within a study of cytomegalovirus exposure and HLA in healthy donors. There are 15 residues in the CDR3. CDR1 SGHAT and CDR2 FQNNGV come from the germline V gene. Unmatched junction bases numbered 14, after V lost 5 bases and J lost 10 bases. Study-wide points: Prior analysis indicated that the majority of TCR beta V segments exhibited productivity approximately 87% or approximately 30% of the time. TCR beta sequences reportedly predicted most subjects' HLA-A and HLA-B alleles accurately.

Regarding this clone: Its antigen is not known.

The PCR ran on 60 Vbeta and 13 Jbeta primers. This table comes from immunoSEQ multiplex PCR, and its TCRdb copy is limited to in-frame clones, with some not included. The sample records about 98,000 clones, around four fifths being singletons. This sequence originates from a female donor in good health and CMV-seropositive. The sequenced sample was PBMCs. The V and J genes are TRBV11-2 and TRBJ2-3; TRBD1 matches at 8 bases. The CDR3 sequence is CASSPDRGTAYAQYF. In DNA, the CDR3 is TGTGCCAGCAGCCCAGACAGGGGCACAGCGTACGCGCAGTATTTT.